A selection of T cell receptor beta chains follows, all from one sample in a study of cytomegalovirus exposure and HLA in healthy donors. The method was immunoSEQ multiplex PCR; TCRdb's version includes in-frame clones alone and lacks a portion of them. The data show a few hundred thousand clones, with 75% to 90% seen just once and over 12% held by the top ten. Sequenced material: PBMCs. These receptors came from a woman aged 30 to 39 in good health and CMV-seropositive. Each CDR3 is given with its conserved first and last residue. A D gene is named only where the DNA matches it firmly.

V gene: TRBV25-1
J gene: TRBJ1-5
D gene: -
CDR3 length: 13
CDR3 protein: CASSGGANQPQHF

V gene: TRBV7-6
J gene: TRBJ1-1
D gene: -
CDR3 length: 13
CDR3 protein: CASSFAGNTEAFF

V gene: TRBV6-5
J gene: TRBJ2-7
D gene: -
CDR3 length: 14
CDR3 protein: CASSYSKDGYEQYF

V gene: TRBV4-1
J gene: TRBJ2-7
D gene: -
CDR3 length: 14
CDR3 protein: CASSQDGRLYEQYF

V gene: TRBV6-5
J gene: TRBJ1-5
D gene: TRBD1
CDR3 length: 14
CDR3 protein: CASSPDRGSQPQHF

V gene: TRBV13
J gene: TRBJ2-7
D gene: -
CDR3 length: 12
CDR3 protein: CASSLSGTEQYF

V gene: TRBV7-6
J gene: TRBJ2-5
D gene: -
CDR3 length: 16
CDR3 protein: CASSPQVPSAQETQYF

V gene: TRBV15
J gene: TRBJ2-7
D gene: -
CDR3 length: 14
CDR3 protein: CATSREGVGYEQYF

V gene: TRBV5-4
J gene: TRBJ2-1
D gene: TRBD1
CDR3 length: 15
CDR3 protein: CASSLDRGLHNEQFF

V gene: TRBV5-1
J gene: TRBJ1-5
D gene: -
CDR3 length: 14
CDR3 protein: CASSLDGYNQPQHF

V gene: TRBV7-8
J gene: TRBJ2-7
D gene: -
CDR3 length: 15
CDR3 protein: CASSVNRGGSNEQYF

V gene: TRBV4-3
J gene: TRBJ2-7
D gene: -
CDR3 length: 14
CDR3 protein: CASSQGDPGYEQYF

V gene: TRBV6-6
J gene: TRBJ2-1
D gene: TRBD2
CDR3 length: 14
CDR3 protein: CASSRSGAYNEQFF

V gene: TRBV2
J gene: TRBJ1-5
D gene: -
CDR3 length: 14
CDR3 protein: CASATTGLNQPQHF

V gene: TRBV7-9
J gene: TRBJ2-1
D gene: -
CDR3 length: 15
CDR3 protein: CASSLALGDYNEQFF

V gene: TRBV27
J gene: TRBJ2-7
D gene: -
CDR3 length: 12
CDR3 protein: CASSFLGYEQYF

V gene: TRBV9
J gene: TRBJ2-1
D gene: TRBD2
CDR3 length: 15
CDR3 protein: CASSVGSGNFNEQFF

V gene: TRBV30
J gene: TRBJ2-3
D gene: -
CDR3 length: 12
CDR3 protein: CAWSMGSDTQYF

V gene: TRBV25-1
J gene: TRBJ2-1
D gene: -
CDR3 length: 11
CDR3 protein: CATSWANEQFF

V gene: TRBV9
J gene: TRBJ1-2
D gene: -
CDR3 length: 11
CDR3 protein: CASSAKGSYTF

V gene: TRBV19
J gene: TRBJ2-1
D gene: TRBD2
CDR3 length: 16
CDR3 protein: CASSLREERSYNEQFF

V gene: TRBV28
J gene: TRBJ1-2
D gene: -
CDR3 length: 18
CDR3 protein: CASSFLPSRGGYLYGYTF

V gene: TRBV2
J gene: TRBJ2-3
D gene: -
CDR3 length: 12
CDR3 protein: CASSDGSDTQYF

V gene: TRBV27
J gene: TRBJ1-1
D gene: -
CDR3 length: 14
CDR3 protein: CASAYDRRNTEAFF

V gene: TRBV27
J gene: TRBJ2-7
D gene: -
CDR3 length: 17
CDR3 protein: CASSLKLGEAGRYEQYF

V gene: TRBV6-1
J gene: TRBJ2-7
D gene: -
CDR3 length: 12
CDR3 protein: CASSDGSYEQYF

V gene: TRBV6-5
J gene: TRBJ1-5
D gene: -
CDR3 length: 13
CDR3 protein: CASMGGANQPQHF

V gene: TRBV18
J gene: TRBJ1-2
D gene: TRBD1
CDR3 length: 18
CDR3 protein: CASSPSVQGYTSNYGYTF

V gene: TRBV15
J gene: TRBJ2-7
D gene: TRBD2
CDR3 length: 14
CDR3 protein: CATSRVGRGGEQYF

V gene: TRBV28
J gene: TRBJ2-7
D gene: -
CDR3 length: 16
CDR3 protein: CASSFTPWGNNYEQYF

V gene: TRBV27
J gene: TRBJ1-1
D gene: -
CDR3 length: 11
CDR3 protein: CAPRENTEAFF

V gene: TRBV6-1
J gene: TRBJ1-2
D gene: -
CDR3 length: 13
CDR3 protein: CASRQQYRYGYTF

V gene: TRBV13
J gene: TRBJ2-7
D gene: TRBD1
CDR3 length: 14
CDR3 protein: CASSLTGVSYEQYF

V gene: TRBV28
J gene: TRBJ2-3
D gene: TRBD2
CDR3 length: 14
CDR3 protein: CASSLDGRGDTQYF

V gene: TRBV5-1
J gene: TRBJ2-5
D gene: TRBD2
CDR3 length: 17
CDR3 protein: CASSLRGLGLGPLPQYF

V gene: TRBV6-5
J gene: TRBJ1-1
D gene: -
CDR3 length: 16
CDR3 protein: CASSYSRADRNTEAFF

V gene: TRBV25-1
J gene: TRBJ2-3
D gene: -
CDR3 length: 16
CDR3 protein: CASSEYMSGSTDTQYF

V gene: TRBV2
J gene: TRBJ1-5
D gene: -
CDR3 length: 13
CDR3 protein: CASSGQGDQPQHF

V gene: TRBV29-1
J gene: TRBJ2-6
D gene: -
CDR3 length: 22
CDR3 protein: CSVEVTGYEDPPARSGANVLTF

V gene: TRBV4-2
J gene: TRBJ2-7
D gene: TRBD2
CDR3 length: 16
CDR3 protein: CASSQEGSGDPYEQYF

V gene: TRBV7-8
J gene: TRBJ1-3
D gene: -
CDR3 length: 14
CDR3 protein: CASSLGAGGNTIYF

V gene: TRBV27
J gene: TRBJ2-3
D gene: TRBD1
CDR3 length: 13
CDR3 protein: CAAKGAATDTQYF

V gene: TRBV5-1
J gene: TRBJ2-7
D gene: -
CDR3 length: 13
CDR3 protein: CASSTGTPGEQYF

V gene: TRBV2
J gene: TRBJ2-7
D gene: -
CDR3 length: 14
CDR3 protein: CASQRQGSSYEQYF

V gene: TRBV27
J gene: TRBJ2-2
D gene: TRBD2
CDR3 length: 19
CDR3 protein: CASSFTIGVAGGITGELFF

V gene: TRBV5-4
J gene: TRBJ1-1
D gene: TRBD1
CDR3 length: 14
CDR3 protein: CASSSGQLNTEAFF

V gene: TRBV7-2
J gene: TRBJ1-2
D gene: -
CDR3 length: 13
CDR3 protein: CASSLDSNYGYTF

V gene: TRBV5-1
J gene: TRBJ2-1
D gene: TRBD2
CDR3 length: 14
CDR3 protein: CASSLAGTSDEQFF

V gene: TRBV6-6
J gene: TRBJ1-1
D gene: -
CDR3 length: 13
CDR3 protein: CAARGLRNTEAFF

V gene: TRBV27
J gene: TRBJ2-5
D gene: -
CDR3 length: 14
CDR3 protein: CASSLLGREETQYF

V gene: TRBV5-1
J gene: TRBJ2-2
D gene: -
CDR3 length: 13
CDR3 protein: CASSLVQDGELFF

V gene: TRBV6-1
J gene: TRBJ2-1
D gene: -
CDR3 length: 15
CDR3 protein: CASSEAGAEYNEQFF

V gene: TRBV6-5
J gene: TRBJ2-2
D gene: TRBD2
CDR3 length: 15
CDR3 protein: CASSPGLAVTGELFF

V gene: TRBV6-5
J gene: TRBJ2-1
D gene: -
CDR3 length: 14
CDR3 protein: CATRDGDSYNEQFF

V gene: TRBV27
J gene: TRBJ2-5
D gene: -
CDR3 length: 14
CDR3 protein: CANPRASYQETQYF

V gene: TRBV29-1
J gene: TRBJ2-7
D gene: -
CDR3 length: 16
CDR3 protein: CSVEDRTGKRPYEQYF

V gene: TRBV7-9
J gene: TRBJ2-1
D gene: TRBD1
CDR3 length: 15
CDR3 protein: CASSLRQGNYNEQFF

V gene: TRBV11-2
J gene: TRBJ1-1
D gene: -
CDR3 length: 14
CDR3 protein: CASSSMAAYTEAFF

V gene: TRBV2
J gene: TRBJ2-7
D gene: -
CDR3 length: 14
CDR3 protein: CASSVGGSSYEQYF

V gene: TRBV20-1
J gene: TRBJ2-3
D gene: -
CDR3 length: 11
CDR3 protein: CSADHTDTQYF